Sequencing of this TCR beta chain was carried out in a study of T cell responses to AZD1222 COVID-19 vaccine. Looking at the study overall: Second doses at about 4 or about 12 weeks were pooled. Study-level points and caveats: Reports indicate that nearly half of spike-specific TCRs are directed at unmutated variant regions.

Data came from immunoSEQ multiplex PCR; TCRdb stores just in-frame clones and leaves some out. The top ten clones hold 11% to 15% of a sample with about 62,000 clones, approximately 80% of them seen once. Remarks on this clone: Its antigen is currently unknown.

Germline lookup yields CDR1 LGHDT and CDR2 YNNKEL (reference sequence). V shed 2 bases and J shed 2 bases, with 12 bases lying between them. The CDR3 consists of 15 residues. The input for sequencing was peripheral blood, taken on day 0 of AZD1222 vaccination. The sequence derives from an adult in good health. The chain couples TRBV3-1 (or the pseudogene TRBV3-2) to TRBJ2-5; possibly TRBD1 for D (5 bases). CDR3 sequence: CASSQSAGRQETQYF. The CDR3 DNA reads as TGTGCCAGCAGCCAAAGTGCAGGGCGGCAAGAGACCCAGTACTTC.